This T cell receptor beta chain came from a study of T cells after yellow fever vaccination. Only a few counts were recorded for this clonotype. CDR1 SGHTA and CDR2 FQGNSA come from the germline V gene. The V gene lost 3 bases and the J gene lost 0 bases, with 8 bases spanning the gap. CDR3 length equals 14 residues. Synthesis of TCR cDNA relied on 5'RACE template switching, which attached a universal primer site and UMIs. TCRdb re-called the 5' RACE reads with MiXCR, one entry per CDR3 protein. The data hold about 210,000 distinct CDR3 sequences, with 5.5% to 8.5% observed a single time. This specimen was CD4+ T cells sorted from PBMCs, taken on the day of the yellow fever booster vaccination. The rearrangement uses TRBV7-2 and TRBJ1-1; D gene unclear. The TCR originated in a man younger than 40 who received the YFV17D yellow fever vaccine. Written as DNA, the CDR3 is TGTGCCAGCAGCTTCGGGGTCTTGAACACTGAAGCTTTCTTT. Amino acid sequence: CASSFGVLNTEAFF.